Detailed here is one T cell receptor (beta chain). This clone showed up just a few times. What antigen it recognizes has not been identified. Base quality data are lacking; no much larger clone is found one base away. Preparation of the library involved the immunoSEQ multiplex PCR assay. A mixture of 60 forward primers for TCR Vbeta segments and 13 reverse primers for TCR Jbeta segments was used in the multiplex PCR. A multiplex PCR assay on genomic DNA amplified the CDR3 region of rearranged TCR beta genes. The amplified TCR beta libraries were sequenced on the Illumina HiSeq System as 87-base-pair reads. The authors' pipeline ran thus. Across the 500 to 700 repertoires, a later analysis counted roughly 77 million unique TCR beta chains, some 11 million of which were shared by at least two donors. A nearest-neighbor algorithm error-corrected the raw reads and collapsed the reads into unique sequences, merging closely related sequences to remove PCR and sequencing errors. V, D and J gene segments were assigned by aligning CDR3 sequences to IMGT reference sequences. Each retained sequence needed at least a six-nucleotide match to both a V gene segment and a J gene segment. Rearrangements were classified as productive when the CDR3 lacked stop codons and remained in frame with V and J, and all other rearrangements were classified as non-productive. Following IMGT convention, CDR3 was defined as the stretch from the second conserved V-encoded cysteine up to the conserved J-encoded phenylalanine. The earlier analysis of 500 to 650 of the donors excluded any sequence lacking an unambiguous match to a single V gene segment. In an earlier analysis of several hundred of the donors, V segments were called functional above 56.7% productive rearrangements and were called segregating when the between-donor standard deviation exceeded 5%. A statistical classification framework was built for diagnosing cytomegalovirus status from the catalog of TCR beta chain sequences. In a later analysis, TCR nucleotide sequences were compared against IMGT/GENE-DB human TR gene sequences so that V and J genes could be assigned. In a later analysis, CDR3 sequences and most-parsimonious VDJ recombination scenarios were assigned using the TCRdist pipeline. In a later analysis, each TCR beta chain was defined by its CDR3 amino acid sequence together with its V-gene family, and reads without a unique V-gene family were excluded. To address suspected cross-contamination and a sequencing artifact, a later analysis removed 592 highly shared, low-generation-probability nucleotide sequences. In a later analysis, a clonal expansion index for each public chain was calculated from normalized within-repertoire ranks of inferred template counts. A later analysis computed generation probabilities with a VDJ recombination model fitted to out-of-frame rearrangements, and checked the results against IGoR. A later analysis scored TCR-TCR, TCR-HLA and TCR-CMV co-occurrence with hypergeometric tests, applying a repertoire-size bias correction to TCR pairs. In a later analysis, false discovery rates were estimated by permuting HLA or CMV assignments 20 times. In a later analysis, co-occurring TCRs were grouped with DBSCAN, and TCRdist sequence similarity was added when clustering was performed within HLA-allele-positive subsets. For co-occurrence clustering, repertoires with fewer than 30,000 or more than 120,000 public chains were excluded, along with five repertoires with anomalous nucleotide sharing. TCRdb took over this immuneACCESS table, retaining in-frame rearrangements with V and J assigned. Such tables are incomplete; in checked studies, under half of the missing clones stem from an unresolved V gene, and the remainder is unexplained. That table gives V, J and clone size, and the DNA gave D and trimming. This sample gives some 120,000 clones in total; roughly a tenth of them show up just once. In total, the top ten clones hold roughly 3.1% of the sample.

For this chain, trimming is 5 bases at the V end and 0 bases at the J end, and the number of junction bases without a gene match is 3. Via the germline V gene, CDR1 is MDHEN and CDR2 SYDVKM. Measured from the cysteine to the phenylalanine, the CDR3 is 14 residues long. Here the CDR3 DNA is all that survives: 42 bases in frame from base 1. This record comes from a study of cytomegalovirus exposure and HLA in healthy donors (dated by TCRdb to between 2016 and 2019). About the investigation overall: An earlier analysis of some 600 of the donors reported about 280 Gb of sequence data and 117 million unique TCR beta sequences obtained from about 200 million T cells. Rather than drawing on any new phenotypic data, the later analysis identified candidate immune exposures from TCR beta sequences and the way those sequences occurred across donors. In addition to the first cohort of approximately 650 subjects, a separate validation cohort of approximately 130 different subjects was used. Every repertoire in the discovery cohort had been generated on one and the same sequencing platform. A later genetic analysis took genome-wide SNP genotypes for 398 of the 666 donors and used that subset as a discovery cohort. Among almost 400 genotyped donors of the cohort, an average of 235,054 unique TCR beta nucleotide sequences were sequenced per donor, 15% to 20% of them non-productive. The number of donors typed differed by locus, with roughly 620-640 for A, B, C, DRB1 and DQB1, around 500 for DQA1, approximately 570 for DPA1, and approximately 470 for DPB1. An earlier analysis of roughly 580 of the donors used high-throughput TCR beta sequencing to judge whether each TCR beta V gene segment behaved as functional or pseudogenic. To study patterns of TCR occurrence, a later analysis re-analyzed previously published TCR beta repertoires from 666 donors and added high-resolution HLA genotyping. The T cell repertoires of about 700 subjects were profiled by immunosequencing and related to cytomegalovirus serostatus. An early release covering about 600 HLA-typed donors comprised about 300 gigabases of sequencing data and approximately 80 million unique TCR sequences. The study aimed to test whether signatures of past pathogen exposure could be identified by cataloging public T cell receptors. HLA typing included class I and class II loci at four-digit resolution. About 5 DR-DQ haplotypes were handled as single units for association and clustering, since linkage in the cohort was strong. High-throughput TCR immunosequencing, statistical association of individual TCRs with disease status, and machine learning were combined to predict cytomegalovirus infection status. Donor age, sex, ethnicity and CMV serostatus were compiled together with the repertoire data. The genetic ancestry cluster associated with self-reported Caucasian donors included 80% to 90% of the roughly 390 genotyped donors. Broader findings and caveats from the paper: Some IMGT-functional V segments, including TRBV6-2 and TRBV6-3, could not be told apart with the 87-base-pair reads, so those segments were excluded. Correlated functional status among segregating V segments might reflect linkage disequilibrium, but an unknown experimental factor could not be ruled out. According to a later analysis, parvovirus B19, influenza, CMV and Epstein-Barr virus appeared linked to several top co-occurrence clusters. Most TCR sequences were seen in very few donors, while some public TCRs were found in many individuals. Immune exposure information for the cohort was limited to CMV serostatus. A later analysis found that HLA-associated TCR beta chains were more clonally expanded and had lower generation probabilities than equally common non-associated chains. A total of 150 to 200 TCR beta chains were listed by the study as associated with cytomegalovirus. A group of highly shared sequence variants was considered likely to be a technical artifact of the sequencing pipeline. In vitro tests confirmed that a few of the cytomegalovirus-associated TCR beta chains recognize cytomegalovirus antigens. The classifier was reported to diagnose cytomegalovirus status with high specificity and sensitivity in both the original cohort and the validation cohort. A later analysis associated about 17,000 TCR beta sequences with specific HLA alleles at a false discovery rate of 0.05. A later analysis found that most CMV-associated TCR beta chains appeared HLA-restricted, with HLA associations seemingly driven largely by CMV exposure. A later genetic analysis reported fewer N-insertions in productive TCRs among donors in an Asian-associated ancestry cluster than the 666-donor mean. When HLA alleles, especially DR and DQ, strongly co-occurred, TCR associations were difficult to assign to individual alleles. The earlier analysis of 587 of the donors excluded roughly 17 rarely observed V segments, including chromosome 9 orphons, because counts were too low. An earlier analysis of approximately 600 of the donors showed that most TCR beta V segments appeared in productive rearrangements either about 90% or about 30% of the time, which broadly matched IMGT annotations. This cohort had only TCR beta chains sequenced, and the lack of alpha or paired-chain data limited which features could be detected. A further reported finding was that TCR beta sequences accurately predicted the HLA-A and HLA-B alleles for most subjects in the first cohort. The authors suggested that the approach could potentially be generalized to other disease states and immunological phenotypes. Roughly uniform sequencing depth across donors was assumed in presence/absence analyses, although this assumption may not hold. Because some donors lacked HLA typing at each locus, the association tests relied only on the typed subset. V-gene and J-gene trimming of TCR beta chains was associated with a missense DCLRE1C variant in a later genetic analysis, and the association was replicated in an independent cohort. A later analysis found that TCR association rates varied across HLA loci, with DRB1 alleles showing the most associated TCRs and HLA-C alleles the fewest.

In total, approximately 700 healthy bone marrow donors made up the cohort. At the time of sampling, every cohort member was nominally healthy, though immune exposures that went unrecorded were likely present. The donor was CMV seronegative and was included in the group of several hundred seronegative cohort members. Each donor provided a peripheral blood sample, and peripheral blood mononuclear cells were used for TCR beta sequencing. Genomic DNA extraction from the blood cell samples was performed with the Qiagen DNeasy Blood Extraction Kit. The chain employs TRBV28 and TRBJ2-7; 8 central nucleotides agree with TRBD1. This TCR derives from a man in his thirties or forties in good health and CMV-seronegative. Sequencing used PBMCs. CDR3 loop: CASSATGVSYEQYF. The bases are TGTGCCAGCAGTGCGACAGGGGTCTCCTACGAGCAGTACTTC. With the rest looked up from the reference TRBV28 and TRBJ2-7 genes rather than sequenced, the full variable domain is DVKVTQSSRYLVKRTGEKVFLECVQDMDHENMFWYRQDPGLGLRLIYFSYDVKMKEKGDIPEGYSVSREKKERFSLILESASTNQTSMYLCASSATGVSYEQYFGPGTRLTVT.